The next 24 T cell receptor beta chains were all read from a single sample in a study of shared clonotypes between healthy human individuals. Sequencing used immunoSEQ multiplex PCR; TCRdb keeps in-frame clones, though not all of them. The sample lists 2,500,000 or so clones; around 93% were seen once. The sample consisted of naive CD4+ T cells from PBMCs. Noted subset: CD45RA+ positively selected. The receptor source for this set is a man between 18 and 29 years old in good health. Some clones in this sample may be carry-over from other donors' samples.

The V gene is TRBV19, the J gene TRBJ1-5, with D unclear. Germline V gene data show CDR1 as LNHDA and CDR2 as SQIVND (reference sequence). With 2 bases removed from V and 4 bases from J, the gap between germline ends came to 6 bases. The CDR3 is 13 amino acids. CDR3 sequence (DNA): TGTGCCAGTAGTATACAGCCTAATCAGCCCCAGCATTTT. Encoded protein: CASSIQPNQPQHF.

This chain joins TRBV15 and TRBJ1-2; D gene uncertain. Trimming removed 1 base at V and 8 bases at J, with 11 bases between. This CDR3 is 13 amino acids long. CDR1 and CDR2 (germline): LNHNV, YYDKDF (reference sequence). CDR3 coding DNA: TGTGCCACCAGCAGAGGACCCGAGGAGGGCTACACCTTC. Encoded protein: CATSRGPEEGYTF. Full variable domain (missing parts from reference TRBV15 and TRBJ1-2): DAMVIQNPRYQVTQFGKPVTLSCSQTLNHNVMYWYQQKSSQAPKLLFHYYDKDFNNEADTPDNFQSRRPNTSFCFLDIRSPGLGDTAMYLCATSRGPEEGYTFGSGTRLTVV.

V is TRBV10-2 and J is TRBJ2-7; TRBD2 aligns across 9 bases. The germline V gene encodes CDR1 WSHSY and CDR2 SAAADI. J gave up 0 bases and V 6 bases, and 12 bases lay outside the gene matches. This CDR3 has 17 amino acids. CDR3 bases: TGCGCCAGCAGGCCCGGGACTAGCCCCTATAGCTCCTACGAGCAGTACTTC. Its protein product is CASRPGTSPYSSYEQYF.

The J gene is TRBJ2-2, the V gene TRBV5-4, with a weak D call TRBD1 (6 bases). Germline V gene lookup returns CDR1 SGHNT and CDR2 YYREEE (reference sequence). The CDR3 contains 15 residues. V gave up 4 bases and J gave up 3 bases, with 13 bases separating them. CDR3 in amino acids: CASSAYRVDTGELFF. DNA of the CDR3: TGTGCCAGCAGCGCGTACAGGGTTGACACCGGGGAGCTGTTTTTT.

The chain is built from TRBV11-2 and TRBJ2-2; D is undetermined. There are 12 residues in the CDR3. The V gene's germline CDR1 is SGHAT and CDR2 FQNNGV. Trimming left V 5 bases short and J 6 bases short, with 7 bases between. CDR3: CASSDKAGELFF. As DNA, the CDR3 is TGTGCCAGCAGCGATAAAGCCGGGGAGCTGTTTTTT.

V is TRBV6-1 and J is TRBJ2-4; possibly TRBD1 for D (5 bases). CDR1 MNHNS and CDR2 SASEGT come from the germline V gene. V was pared by 3 bases and J by 8 bases, with 14 bases between. This CDR3 contains 14 residues. The CDR3, as DNA: TGTGCCAGCAGTGATTTGCGAGTAGGGGACATTCAGTACTTC. Translation gives CASSDLRVGDIQYF.

This chain uses TRBV6-1 with TRBJ1-4; the D is unclear. In germline, CDR1 is MNHNS, CDR2 SASEGT. This CDR3 has 15 residues. Trimming took off 6 bases at V and 0 bases at J, with 11 bases between the two ends. The CDR3 reads CASRADIATNEKLFF. Written as DNA, the CDR3 is TGTGCCAGCAGGGCAGACATTGCAACTAATGAAAAACTGTTTTTT.

This clone was recorded a few times. The CDR3 sequence: CASGRIVNTEAFF. DNA of the CDR3: TGTGCCAGCGGGAGGATTGTGAACACTGAAGCTTTCTTT. The V and J genes are TRBV28 and TRBJ1-1; no reliable D call. This CDR3 spans 13 amino acids. Trimming took 8 bases from V and 0 from J, leaving 10 bases between them. CDR1 is MDHEN and CDR2 is SYDVKM in the germline V gene.

The genes are TRBV28 and TRBJ2-2; D possibly corresponds to TRBD1 (6 bases). CDR1 is MDHEN and CDR2 is SYDVKM in the germline V gene. V was pared by 5 bases and J by 6 bases, with 16 bases between. The CDR3 spans 15 residues. In DNA, the CDR3 is TGTGCCAGCAGTCTAGGGGCCAGGGGAGCCGGGGAGCTGTTTTTT. Translation gives CASSLGARGAGELFF.

This clone appeared once. Other DNA sequences in the sample encode the same CDR3. The chain combines TRBV9 with TRBJ2-3; D not resolved. The CDR3 is made up of 15 amino acids. V lost 2 bases and J 1 base, leaving 11 bases between the germline ends. Germline V gene data show CDR1 as SGDLS and CDR2 as YYNGEE. CDR3: CASSVLASGTDTQYF. The CDR3 region has the DNA TGTGCCAGCAGCGTTCTGGCTTCGGGCACAGATACGCAGTATTTT.

V gene TRBV5-4 combines with J gene TRBJ2-7; 12 positions agree with TRBD2. V shed 3 bases, J shed 6 bases, and the junction held 4 bases outside the gene matches. Germline CDR1 is SGHNT and CDR2 is YYREEE (reference sequence). This CDR3 region has 14 residues. In nucleotides, the CDR3 is TGTGCCAGCAGCTCTCTAGCGGGAGGGCGCGAGCAGTACTTC. Protein product: CASSSLAGGREQYF.

This clone appeared a single time. The chain recombines TRBV19 with TRBJ2-7; the D is unclear. The CDR3 extends over 14 amino acids. V was pared by 5 bases and J by 5 bases, with 16 bases between. Germline-derived CDR1 and CDR2 are LNHDA and SQIVND (reference sequence). The CDR3 DNA follows: TGTGCCAGTAGTCCCCGGGTGGCCCGGGACGAGCAGTACTTC. Its protein product is CASSPRVARDEQYF.

This clone is a singleton in its sample. V usage is TRBV18 and J usage is TRBJ2-5; D is possibly TRBD2 (6 bases). CDR3 size: 16 residues. Germline V gene sequence: CDR1 KGHSH, CDR2 LQKENI. Trimming took 2 bases from V and 7 from J, leaving 20 bases between them. The CDR3: CASSPTVGLEEGTQYF. CDR3 coding DNA: TGTGCCAGCTCACCAACGGTGGGACTGGAAGAGGGGACCCAGTACTTC.

The chain combines TRBV6-1 with TRBJ2-7; D uncertain. V was trimmed by 11 bases and J by 2 bases, leaving 13 bases between them. Germline V lookup: CDR1 MNHNS, CDR2 SASEGT. The CDR3 has 12 amino acids. The CDR3 DNA is TGTGCCGTAGCCGCGGCGACCTACGAGCAGTACTTC. Protein sequence: CAVAAATYEQYF.

The V call is TRBV6-1, the J call TRBJ2-1, with 7 bases fitting TRBD2. Germline V gene sequence: CDR1 MNHNS, CDR2 SASEGT. The CDR3 has 16 amino acids. V lost 4 bases and J lost 9; bases outside the gene matches: 15. The CDR3 spells CASSVSLWGGFGEQFF. The DNA of the CDR3 is TGTGCCAGCAGTGTATCGTTGTGGGGGGGGTTTGGTGAGCAGTTCTTC.

The chain has TRBV4-2 and TRBJ2-1; possibly TRBD1 or TRBD2 for D (5 bases each). Trimming stripped 5 bases from V and 11 bases from J, with 13 bases between. The CDR3 contains 12 residues. CDR1 and CDR2 from the germline V gene are LGHNA and YNFKEQ. The CDR3 DNA reads TGTGCCAGCAGCACCTCTCCGGGACAGCAGTTCTTC. Its translation: CASSTSPGQQFF.

The chain recombines TRBV5-1 with TRBJ2-5; TRBD2 aligns across 11 bases. J was trimmed by 1 base and V by 1 base; bases with no gene match: 3. The V gene's germline CDR1 is SGHRS and CDR2 YFSETQ. This CDR3 is 16 amino acids long. The CDR3 is CASSLFLAGGQETQYF. The CDR3 region has the DNA TGCGCCAGCAGCTTGTTTCTAGCGGGAGGCCAAGAGACCCAGTACTTC. Looking up the rest from reference TRBV5-1 and TRBJ2-5 gives the full variable domain: KAGVTQTPRYLIKTRGQQVTLSCSPISGHRSVSWYQQTPGQGLQFLFEYFSETQRNKGNFPGRFSGRQFSNSRSEMNVSTLELGDSALYLCASSLFLAGGQETQYFGPGTRLLVL.

This clone appeared a single time. The chain uses TRBV6-4 and TRBJ1-5; 9 bases match TRBD1. This CDR3 is built from 19 residues. Looked up from germline, CDR1 is MRHNA and CDR2 is SNTAGT. V lost 1 base and J lost 2; bases outside the gene matches: 12. The CDR3 is CASSDFQGQGREGNQPQHF. CDR3 nucleotides: TGTGCCAGCAGTGACTTTCAGGGACAGGGAAGGGAAGGCAATCAGCCCCAGCATTTT.

J is TRBJ2-1 and V is TRBV19; TRBD2 matches 8 bases. Losses at the gene ends were 5 bases for V and 5 bases for J; bases not matched to a gene: 11. The CDR3 covers 16 residues. Germline CDR1 and CDR2: LNHDA and SQIVND (reference sequence). CDR3 bases: TGTGCCAGTAGTCTCCGAGCGGGAGTCGGCCACAATGAGCAGTTCTTC. Its protein is CASSLRAGVGHNEQFF.

The rearrangement uses TRBV6-5 and TRBJ2-5, with TRBD1 matching 7 bases. After removal of 2 bases from V and 3 bases from J, the junction contained 6 bases not matched to a gene. In germline, CDR1 is MNHEY, CDR2 SVGAGI. CDR3 length equals 15 residues. CDR3 sequence: CASSYVDRVKETQYF. In DNA form, the CDR3 reads TGTGCCAGCAGTTACGTTGACAGGGTGAAAGAGACCCAGTACTTC.

Here the CDR3 reads CASRETSGRGDTQYF. Written as DNA, the CDR3 is TGTGCCAGCAGGGAGACTAGCGGGAGGGGAGATACGCAGTATTTT. The rearrangement joins TRBV2 to TRBJ2-3; 14 bases agree with TRBD2. From germline, CDR1 is SNHLY and CDR2 FYNNEI. The V gene end was trimmed by 6 bases and the J gene end by 5 bases; junction bases not matched to a gene: 4. The CDR3 sequence is 15 residues long.

The rearrangement uses TRBV28 and TRBJ1-1, with 9 bases fitting TRBD1. Looked up from germline, CDR1 is MDHEN and CDR2 is SYDVKM. The CDR3 has 17 residues. V was clipped by 1 base and J by 3 bases; unmatched bases: 9. CDR3 sequence reads: CASSLSGQGNEDTEAFF. CDR3 DNA: TGTGCCAGCAGTTTATCAGGACAGGGGAATGAGGACACTGAAGCTTTCTTT.

The chain is built from TRBV27 and TRBJ2-6; D not certain. The germline V gene encodes CDR1 MNHEY and CDR2 SMNVEV (reference sequence). V was trimmed by 4 bases and J by 0 bases, leaving 10 bases between them. CDR3 length: 16 residues. The CDR3 loop reads CASSYLPLSGANVLTF. CDR3 nucleotides: TGTGCCAGCAGTTACCTACCTCTCTCTGGGGCCAACGTCCTGACTTTC.

The gene calls are TRBV4-2 and TRBJ2-2; 9 nucleotides align to TRBD1. The CDR3 contains 15 residues. V lost 1 base and J lost 4; bases outside the gene matches: 1. The V gene's germline CDR1 is LGHNA and CDR2 YNFKEQ. This CDR3 reads CASSQADRGTGELFF. CDR3 sequence (DNA): TGTGCCAGCAGCCAAGCGGACAGGGGCACCGGGGAGCTGTTTTTT.